These 20 T cell receptor beta chains were sequenced from one sample in a study of blood T cells in healthy people across ages. The second PCR ran roughly 6 to 12 cycles with a sample-barcoded 5' primer and J-beta primers. TCRdb recomputed calls from the 5' RACE reads with MiXCR, one row per CDR3 protein. Found here are around 1,700,000 distinct CDR3 sequences, 28% of them singletons; the top ten hold approximately 7.7%. The sample taken for sequencing was blood. Receptors originate from a woman aged 25-40 years in good health.

The chain has TRBV12-3 or TRBV12-4 and TRBJ2-3; D might be TRBD1 (6 bases). The CDR3 spans 15 residues. V was pared by 5 bases and J by 1 base, with 13 bases between. The CDR3 DNA reads TGTGCCAGCAGTCCAATGGGGGCCGGCACAGATACGCAGTATTTT. Its translation: CASSPMGAGTDTQYF.

At least ten counts were recorded for this clonotype. The V gene is TRBV11-2, the J gene TRBJ2-5; 9 nucleotides line up with TRBD1. The CDR3 is 18 residues long. Looked up from germline, CDR1 is SGHAT and CDR2 is FQNNGV. V gave up 0 bases and J gave up 5 bases; unmatched junction bases: 13. The DNA of the CDR3 is TGTGCCAGCAGCTTAGATCATTGGGAACAGGGGGCGGGGGAGACCCAGTACTTC. Its translation: CASSLDHWEQGAGETQYF.

This clonotype was recorded a few times. V is TRBV7-9 and J is TRBJ2-1; D is ambiguous. Germline assignment: CDR1 SEHNR and CDR2 FQNEAQ (reference sequence). This CDR3 is built from 14 residues. With 0 bases removed from V and 1 base from J, the gap between germline ends came to 4 bases. The CDR3 reads CASSLARSYNEQFF. The CDR3 DNA sequence: TGTGCCAGCAGCTTAGCCAGATCCTACAATGAGCAGTTCTTC.

CDR3 region: CATSDATSAETQYF. The CDR3 bases are TGTGCCACCAGTGATGCCACTAGCGCAGAGACCCAGTACTTC. V gene TRBV24-1 combines with J gene TRBJ2-5, with TRBD2 matching over 7 bases. The CDR3 contains 14 residues. The V gene's germline CDR1 is KGHDR and CDR2 SFDVKD. V was clipped by 3 bases and J by 4 bases; unmatched bases: 4.

This clonotype was seen only once. This chain connects TRBV19 to TRBJ2-1; 9 nucleotides line up with TRBD2. From germline, CDR1 is LNHDA and CDR2 SQIVND (reference sequence). Losses at the gene ends were 5 bases for V and 8 bases for J; bases not matched to a gene: 10. This CDR3 contains 15 residues. CDR3 loop: CASSGPGLASDEQFF. In nucleotides, the CDR3 is TGTGCCAGTAGTGGACCGGGACTAGCTAGCGATGAGCAGTTCTTC. The full variable domain, completed using reference TRBV19 and TRBJ2-1, is DGGITQSPKYLFRKEGQNVTLSCEQNLNHDAMYWYRQDPGQGLRLIYYSQIVNDFQKGDIAEGYSVSREKKESFPLTVTSAQKNPTAFYLCASSGPGLASDEQFFGPGTRLTVL.

The V and J genes are TRBV12-3 or TRBV12-4 and TRBJ1-2; D may be TRBD1 (6 bases). This CDR3 has 13 residues. V was pared by 4 bases and J by 8 bases, with 14 bases between. CDR3 in DNA: TGTGCCAGCAGTTCTCCAGGGGAGAAGGGCTACACCTTC. This gives the protein CASSSPGEKGYTF.

This clonotype was seen ten or more times. The chain uses TRBV4-1 and TRBJ1-4, with D unclear. The germline V gene has CDR1 MGHRA and CDR2 YSYEKL. V was shortened by 0 bases and J by 6 bases, with 14 bases between the two germline ends. The CDR3 loop spans 16 amino acids. CDR3: CASSQEGSGLDEKLFF. CDR3 bases: TGCGCCAGCAGCCAAGAAGGGTCTGGGCTGGATGAAAAACTGTTTTTT.

This clonotype has more than one count but fewer than ten. The chain recombines TRBV9 with TRBJ2-1, with D maybe TRBD2 (5 bases). The length of the CDR3 is 15 residues. V was pared by 4 bases and J by 3 bases, with 14 bases between. CDR1 SGDLS and CDR2 YYNGEE come from the germline V gene. CDR3 amino acids: CASSRMSRVYNEQFF. Written as DNA, the CDR3 is TGTGCCAGCAGCAGGATGTCGAGGGTCTACAATGAGCAGTTCTTC.

For this clonotype: Relative to the germline gene, one junction end is altered; a read error may explain this. The chain joins TRBV5-1 to TRBJ2-5, with D perhaps matching TRBD1 (6 bases). The J call is doubtful: the DNA matches TRBJ2-7 better. The CDR3 is 13 amino acids. CDR1 is SGHRS, CDR2 YFSETQ, per germline. The CDR3 region has the DNA TGCACCAGCAGCCCTAATACAGGGTACGAGCAGTACTTC. This encodes CTSSPNTGYEQYF.

Note on this clonotype: This may come from a read error, since a much larger clone is one base off. The chain uses TRBV29-1 and TRBJ2-7; D possibly corresponds to TRBD1 (6 bases). The CDR3 totals 18 residues. Germline V gives CDR1 SQVTM, CDR2 ANQGSEA. V was shortened by 3 bases and J by 4 bases, with 28 bases between the two germline ends. CDR3 DNA: TGCAGCGTTGACGACCGGGACACGAGTCGACCGGGCGGTTACGAGCAGTACTTC. This sequence encodes CSVDDRDTSRPGGYEQYF.

This sequence joins TRBV7-9 and TRBJ2-5, with 7 bases aligning to TRBD2. This CDR3 contains 16 residues. Germline trimming cut 2 bases from V and 5 bases from J; bases unmatched to any gene: 11. Per germline, CDR1 SEHNR and CDR2 FQNEAQ (reference sequence). The CDR3 spells CASSLRAGTLGETQYF. In DNA form, the CDR3 reads TGTGCCAGCAGCTTACGAGCGGGGACCCTTGGGGAGACCCAGTACTTC.

This sequence joins TRBV6-5 and TRBJ2-1, with 15 bases fitting TRBD2. The CDR3 is made up of 16 amino acids. Germline CDR1 MNHEY, CDR2 SVGAGI. With V trimmed by 2 bases and J by 7 bases, 3 bases remained unmatched. DNA of the CDR3: TGTGCCAGCAGTTACCAGGGGACTAGCGGGAGGAATGAGCAGTTCTTC. This sequence encodes CASSYQGTSGRNEQFF.

The table lists this clonotype with many counts. The V gene is TRBV20-1, the J gene TRBJ2-7; 8 bases fit TRBD2. The CDR3 is made up of 17 amino acids. J gave up 4 bases and V 1 base, and 15 bases lay outside the gene matches. Germline CDR1 is DFQATT and CDR2 is SNEGSKA (reference sequence). CDR3 protein: CSARVGRKGLGTYEQYF. As DNA, the CDR3 is TGCAGTGCTAGAGTGGGGCGTAAGGGACTAGGGACTTACGAGCAGTACTTC.

At least ten counts were recorded for this clonotype. V gene TRBV5-1 combines with J gene TRBJ2-5, with TRBD1 identical over 7 bases. CDR3 length equals 14 residues. From germline, CDR1 is SGHRS and CDR2 YFSETQ. V dropped 0 bases and J dropped 4; count of bases not matched to a gene: 3. The DNA for the CDR3 is TGCGCCAGCAGCTTGGGACAGGGCCCAGAGACCCAGTACTTC. It specifies CASSLGQGPETQYF.

In this sample, this clonotype turned up a few times. This chain links TRBV3-1 with TRBJ2-4; 8 nucleotides align to TRBD1. Gene TRBJ2-5 matches the end of the DNA better, so the J call may be wrong. From germline, CDR1 is LGHDT and CDR2 YNNKEL (reference sequence). This CDR3 comprises 15 residues. The CDR3 is CASSPEDREGETQYF. In DNA, the CDR3 is TGTGCCAGCAGCCCCGAGGACAGGGAAGGCGAGACCCAGTACTTC.

The chain combines TRBV5-6 with TRBJ2-7; no firm D call. The CDR3 contains 14 residues. Trimming removed 4 bases from V and 3 bases from J, with 14 bases in between. Per germline, CDR1 SGHDT and CDR2 YYEEEE. The CDR3 nucleotides read TGTGCCAGCAGCGTGTGGGGTAGACTCTACGAGCAGTACTTC. As protein: CASSVWGRLYEQYF.

This clonotype was observed at least ten times. J is TRBJ2-4 and V is TRBV7-2, with a tentative D call TRBD2 (5 bases). The CDR3 length is 12 residues. Deletions cut 5 bases from V and 13 bases from J, with 15 bases between. The germline gives CDR1 SGHTA, CDR2 FQGNSA. DNA of the CDR3: TGTGCCAGCAGCCAAACGGCGGGCGGGCAGTACTTC. Its protein is CASSQTAGGQYF.

As concerns this clonotype: A much larger clone lies one base from this, so it may be a read error. The CDR3 is CSAKDRSSTDTQCF. The DNA for the CDR3 is TGCAGTGCTAAGGACAGGTCTAGCACAGATACGCAGTGTTTT. The chain carries TRBV20-1 and TRBJ2-3; TRBD1 matches 7 bases. This CDR3 is built from 14 residues. Germline CDR1 and CDR2: DFQATT and SNEGSKA (reference sequence).

This clonotype has ten or more counts. The rearrangement links TRBV20-1 to TRBJ2-5; TRBD1 aligns across 9 bases. Germline V gives CDR1 DFQATT, CDR2 SNEGSKA (reference sequence). V dropped 4 bases and J dropped 4; count of bases not matched to a gene: 10. The CDR3 is 15 residues long. CDR3 residues: CSANPGQGRGETQYF. Written as DNA, the CDR3 is TGCAGTGCTAATCCGGGACAGGGACGTGGAGAGACCCAGTACTTC.

This chain uses TRBV29-1 with TRBJ2-7; maybe TRBD1 (6 bases). The CDR3 is 13 residues long. From germline, CDR1 is SQVTM and CDR2 ANQGSEA. The V end was cut by 6 bases, the J end by 0 bases, with 12 bases between. The CDR3 coding sequence is TGCAGCGTGACCCGGGACAACTCCTACGAGCAGTACTTC. It translates to CSVTRDNSYEQYF.